What follows describes a single T cell receptor beta chain. Which antigen it targets is not known. No base qualities exist here, and no much larger clone lies one base off it. Library method: the immunoSEQ multiplex PCR assay. A mixture of 60 forward primers for TCR Vbeta segments and 13 reverse primers for TCR Jbeta segments was used in the multiplex PCR. A multiplex PCR assay on genomic DNA amplified the CDR3 region of rearranged TCR beta genes. On the Illumina HiSeq System, the amplified TCR beta libraries were sequenced as 87-base-pair reads. Per the original workflow: Across the 600 to 700 repertoires, a later analysis counted roughly 84 million unique TCR beta chains, roughly 11 million of which were shared by at least two donors. To remove PCR and sequencing errors, raw reads were error-corrected and collapsed into unique sequences using a nearest-neighbor algorithm that merged closely related sequences. To assign V, D and J gene segments, CDR3 sequences were aligned to IMGT reference sequences. Each retained sequence needed at least a six-nucleotide match to both a V gene segment and a J gene segment. A rearrangement counted as productive if the CDR3 had no stop codons and remained in frame with V and J, and every other rearrangement counted as non-productive. Following IMGT convention, CDR3 was defined as the stretch from the second conserved V-encoded cysteine to the conserved J-encoded phenylalanine. In an earlier analysis of some 550 of the donors, sequences lacking an unambiguous match to a single V gene segment were excluded. An earlier analysis of 587 of the donors called V segments functional above 56.7% productive rearrangements and segregating when the between-donor standard deviation exceeded 5%. A statistical classification framework was developed to diagnose cytomegalovirus status using the catalog of TCR beta chain sequences. V and J gene assignment, in a later analysis, came from comparing TCR nucleotide sequences with IMGT/GENE-DB human TR gene sequences. Using the TCRdist pipeline, a later analysis assigned CDR3 sequences along with most-parsimonious VDJ recombination scenarios. In a later analysis, each TCR beta chain was defined by its CDR3 amino acid sequence together with its V-gene family, and reads without a unique V-gene family were excluded. To address suspected cross-contamination and a sequencing artifact, a later analysis removed approximately 590 highly shared, low-generation-probability nucleotide sequences. In a later analysis, a clonal expansion index for each public chain was calculated from normalized within-repertoire ranks of inferred template counts. In a later analysis, generation probabilities were computed using a VDJ recombination model fitted to out-of-frame rearrangements, and the results were checked against IGoR. In a later analysis, hypergeometric tests were used to score TCR-TCR, TCR-HLA and TCR-CMV co-occurrence, with a repertoire-size bias correction applied to TCR pairs. In a later analysis, false discovery rates were estimated by permuting HLA or CMV assignments 20 times. In a later analysis, co-occurring TCRs were grouped using DBSCAN, with TCRdist sequence similarity added in when clustering inside HLA-allele-positive subsets. Co-occurrence clustering excluded repertoires with fewer than 30,000 or more than 120,000 public chains, plus five with anomalous nucleotide sharing. This is the immuneACCESS table as TCRdb keeps it, with only in-frame sequences that have V and J called. A part of the clones is gone; compared with another copy, unresolved V genes explain less than half, and the rest is unexplained. Clonal size and the V and J genes are those of that table, whereas D and trimming came from the DNA. This sample comprises 90,000 to 120,000 clones, 10% of them detected only once. Of the sample, roughly 5% falls within the top ten clones.

The sample originates from a study of cytomegalovirus exposure and HLA in healthy donors (dated by TCRdb to about 2017). Some background on the complete study: In an earlier analysis of fewer than 750 of the donors, 250 to 350 Gb of sequence data and 117 million unique TCR beta sequences from about 180 million T cells were reported. Approximately 300 gigabases of sequencing data and approximately 85 million unique TCR sequences were included in an early release covering several hundred HLA-typed donors. Among the approximately 400 genotyped donors, under 90% belonged to the genetic ancestry cluster associated with self-reported Caucasian donors. The study aimed to test whether signatures of past pathogen exposure could be identified by cataloging public T cell receptors. The study used immunosequencing to profile the T cell repertoires of approximately 640 subjects and linked those repertoires to cytomegalovirus serostatus. Besides the first cohort of roughly 640 subjects, a separate validation cohort made up of 120 different subjects was used. High-throughput TCR immunosequencing, statistical association of individual TCRs with disease status, and machine learning were combined to predict cytomegalovirus infection status. A later analysis re-analyzed previously published TCR beta repertoires from roughly 630 donors and added high-resolution HLA genotyping to study TCR occurrence patterns. In the later analysis, no new phenotypic data were used to find candidate immune exposures; instead, reliance was placed on TCR beta sequences and their occurrence across donors. An earlier analysis of around 580 of the donors used high-throughput TCR beta sequencing to judge whether each TCR beta V gene segment behaved as functional or pseudogenic. Donor age, sex, ethnicity and CMV serostatus were compiled alongside the repertoire data. A later genetic analysis used genome-wide SNP genotypes for about three fifths of the 666 donors, treating that subset as a discovery cohort. Every discovery cohort repertoire had been produced on one sequencing platform. Class I and class II HLA loci were covered by the typing at four-digit resolution. The number of donors typed differed by locus, with roughly 620-630 for A, B, C, DRB1 and DQB1, around 560 for DQA1, approximately 570 for DPA1, and about 450 for DPB1. Because of strong linkage in the cohort, five DR-DQ haplotypes were treated as single units for association and clustering. Across about 370 genotyped donors of the cohort, an average of about 240,000 unique TCR beta nucleotide sequences per donor were sequenced, and 15% to 20% of those sequences were non-productive. General findings and caveats noted by the study authors: In a later analysis, HLA-associated TCR beta chains were found to be more clonally expanded and to have lower generation probabilities than equally common non-associated chains. Assigning TCR associations to individual alleles was difficult when HLA alleles, especially DR and DQ, strongly co-occurred. A further reported finding was that TCR beta sequences accurately predicted the HLA-A and HLA-B alleles for most subjects in the first cohort. In an earlier analysis of under 600 of the donors, most TCR beta V segments were observed in productive rearrangements about 87% or about 30% of the time, broadly matching IMGT annotations. A cluster of highly shared sequence variants was judged likely to be a technical artifact of the sequencing pipeline. In a later analysis, around 17,000 TCR beta sequences were associated with specific HLA alleles at a false discovery rate of 0.05. Cytomegalovirus status was reported to be diagnosed by the classifier with high specificity and sensitivity in both the original and validation cohorts. Linkage disequilibrium might explain the correlated functional status among segregating V segments, but an unknown experimental factor could not be ruled out. According to a later analysis, parvovirus B19, influenza, CMV and Epstein-Barr virus appeared linked to several top co-occurrence clusters. According to a later analysis, TCR association rates differed among HLA loci, with DRB1 alleles showing the most associated TCRs and HLA-C alleles showing the fewest. The authors suggested that the approach could potentially be extended to other disease states and immunological phenotypes. A later genetic analysis associated a missense DCLRE1C variant with V-gene and J-gene trimming of TCR beta chains, and an independent cohort replicated the association. A later analysis found that most CMV-associated TCR beta chains appeared HLA-restricted, with HLA associations seemingly driven largely by CMV exposure. Sequencing depth was assumed to be roughly uniform across donors in the presence/absence analyses, though that assumption may not hold. According to a later genetic analysis, donors in an Asian-associated ancestry cluster had fewer N-insertions in productive TCRs than the roughly 700-donor mean. Because some donors lacked HLA typing at each locus, the association tests relied only on the typed subset. While some public TCRs were present in many individuals, most TCR sequences turned up only very rarely across donors. Immune exposure information for the cohort was limited to CMV serostatus. Some IMGT-functional V segments, including TRBV6-2 and TRBV6-3, could not be distinguished by the 87-base-pair reads and were therefore excluded. The study listed 150 to 200 TCR beta chains as associated with cytomegalovirus. This cohort had only TCR beta chains sequenced, and the lack of alpha or paired-chain data limited which features could be detected. Because counts were too low, approximately 15 rarely observed V segments, including chromosome 9 orphons, were excluded from the earlier analysis of a few hundred of the donors. Three of the identified cytomegalovirus-associated TCR beta chains were confirmed in vitro to be specific for cytomegalovirus antigens.

The cohort consisted of fewer than 700 healthy bone marrow donors. At the time of sampling, all cohort members were nominally healthy, though unrecorded immune exposures were likely present. The donor was CMV seropositive and was included in the group of 250 to 300 seropositive cohort members. Every donor gave a peripheral blood sample, and the peripheral blood mononuclear cells from that sample were used for TCR beta sequencing. The Qiagen DNeasy Blood Extraction Kit was used to extract genomic DNA from the blood cell samples. The CDR3 holds 18 amino acids from the cysteine to the phenylalanine. The retained sequence is limited to the CDR3, 54 bases, with the frame set at the first base. CDR1 SGHAT and CDR2 FQNNGV were looked up in the germline V gene. V and J are trimmed by 4 bases and 4 bases, and the gene matches miss 10 bases of the junction.

This receptor chain uses TRBV11-2 and TRBJ2-1; TRBD2 matches 13 bases in the middle. The clonotype comes from a man aged 35-49 years in good health and CMV-seropositive. The sample taken for sequencing was PBMCs. CDR3 reads: CASSSETGLAGVYNEQFF. The nucleotide sequence reads TGTGCCAGCAGCTCCGAGACAGGACTAGCGGGGGTGTACAATGAGCAGTTCTTC.